This T cell receptor beta chain derives from a study of vaccination and CD4 T cells after COVID-19. Study details: Nasal swab PCR detected SARS-CoV-2 in convalescent patients, who comprised about 9 mild cases and one severe case. Cells received overlapping spike peptides from SARS-CoV-2, HCoV-NL63, HCoV-OC43 and HCoV-229E as stimulation.

Sequenced with the Oncomine TCR Beta short-read assay was DNA taken from cultured CD4+ T cells. TCRdb processed the PCR reads anew with MiXCR; each CDR3 protein has one entry. The data hold about 15,000 distinct CDR3 sequences, with around 38% observed a single time. As to treatment: roughly 10-day PBMC culture with coronavirus spike peptide pools or control peptides (ViraFEST assay). At days 3 and 7, half the medium was exchanged for fresh IL-2 medium. A note on this clonotype: Its antigen is still unknown.

The J segment lost 4 bases and the V segment lost 2 bases, leaving 2 bases of the junction unmatched. Germline-derived CDR1 and CDR2 are SGHRS and YFSETQ. The CDR3 has 15 amino acids. Sequencing was performed on cultured CD4+ T cells from blood. The receptor was isolated from a human donor with COVID-19. V usage is TRBV5-1 and J usage is TRBJ2-1; 11 nucleotides align to TRBD1. DNA of the CDR3: TGCGCCAGCAGCTTCCGGGACAGGGGGTACAATGAGCAGTTCTTC. Translated, it gives CASSFRDRGYNEQFF.